This T cell receptor (beta chain) was captured by sequencing in a study of control samples from healthy donors and cancer patients. Trimming removed 2 bases at V and 0 bases at J, with 11 bases between. From germline, CDR1 is SGHVS and CDR2 FNYEAQ. This CDR3 has 15 amino acids. Method: immunoSEQ multiplex PCR; TCRdb's copy keeps in-frame clones and lacks some. The sample carries 110,000 to 150,000 clones, 92% recorded once. This TCR came from a man in his thirties or forties in good health. The sequenced sample was blood. The chain has TRBV7-6 and TRBJ2-7; tentatively, D is TRBD1 or TRBD2 (5 bases each). The CDR3 DNA follows: TGTGCCAGCAGCTTATTGCCAGGGAGCTCCTACGAGCAGTACTTC. It yields the protein CASSLLPGSSYEQYF.